This is a list of T cell receptor beta chains from one sample in a study of blood T cells in healthy people across ages. TCRdb re-called the 5' RACE reads with MiXCR, one entry per CDR3 protein. The sample has 1.2 million to 1.5 million distinct CDR3 sequences; roughly 40% are singletons. Sample: blood. The receptors here all came from a woman in her late teens or twenties in good health. The CDR3 runs from the conserved cysteine through the conserved F or W. Fields, in order: CDR3 protein, clone size, V gene, J gene. The size field is filled for only some rows; it gives once, few, many or a size class.

CDR3 protein: CASTARLGQPQHF
clone size: once
V gene: TRBV27
J gene: TRBJ1-5

CDR3 protein: CASSPLHQQETQYF
clone size: .
V gene: TRBV12-3/TRBV12-4
J gene: .

CDR3 protein: CASSLDARRTDTQYF
clone size: .
V gene: TRBV5-1
J gene: TRBJ2-3

CDR3 protein: CASSTQPGGFERYF
clone size: few
V gene: TRBV7-2
J gene: TRBJ2-7

CDR3 protein: CATSRDLALNGNEQYF
clone size: .
V gene: TRBV15
J gene: TRBJ2-5

CDR3 protein: CASSLSNSHEQYF
clone size: .
V gene: TRBV5-1
J gene: .

CDR3 protein: CSARDWVAGGSDTQYF
clone size: .
V gene: TRBV20-1
J gene: TRBJ2-3

CDR3 protein: CASSQDPHRADGYTF
clone size: .
V gene: TRBV3-1
J gene: TRBJ1-2

CDR3 protein: CASSEGLAGLYEQYF
clone size: .
V gene: TRBV4-1
J gene: TRBJ2-7

CDR3 protein: CASSPGQGVSTQYF
clone size: .
V gene: TRBV5-1
J gene: TRBJ2-3

CDR3 protein: CASSFLSGYEQFF
clone size: few
V gene: TRBV28
J gene: TRBJ2-1

CDR3 protein: CAIGRPAGPFQATEAFF
clone size: .
V gene: TRBV10-3
J gene: TRBJ1-1

CDR3 protein: CASQIHTGELFF
clone size: .
V gene: TRBV10-2
J gene: TRBJ2-2

CDR3 protein: CASSAGAWPGYTF
clone size: .
V gene: TRBV12-3/TRBV12-4
J gene: TRBJ1-2

CDR3 protein: CAKWTGYSTDTQYF
clone size: many
V gene: TRBV10-3
J gene: TRBJ2-3

CDR3 protein: CASSLQGTRLYEQYF
clone size: few
V gene: TRBV28
J gene: TRBJ2-7

CDR3 protein: CASSSLAGGPTGELFF
clone size: .
V gene: TRBV6-2/TRBV6-3
J gene: TRBJ2-2

CDR3 protein: CASPADEQFF
clone size: .
V gene: TRBV7-2
J gene: TRBJ2-1

CDR3 protein: CASSQDQGHGEKLFF
clone size: many
V gene: TRBV14
J gene: TRBJ1-4

CDR3 protein: CASSELAGGQGDTQYF
clone size: .
V gene: TRBV5-6
J gene: TRBJ2-3

CDR3 protein: CSARDPTQDLADTQYF
clone size: .
V gene: TRBV20-1
J gene: TRBJ2-3

CDR3 protein: CNRGGAETQYF
clone size: few
V gene: TRBV20-1
J gene: TRBJ2-5

CDR3 protein: CSAGQGASGANVLTF
clone size: .
V gene: TRBV20-1
J gene: TRBJ2-6

CDR3 protein: CASSRGADTDTQYF
clone size: .
V gene: TRBV28
J gene: TRBJ2-3

CDR3 protein: CSARETHGRGSGNQPQHF
clone size: .
V gene: TRBV20-1
J gene: TRBJ1-5

CDR3 protein: CASSQTGTGSGQPQHF
clone size: few
V gene: TRBV4-1
J gene: TRBJ1-5

CDR3 protein: CASRLGQDSYNEQYF
clone size: .
V gene: TRBV14
J gene: TRBJ2-5

CDR3 protein: CASSFSGTGEYYNEQFF
clone size: .
V gene: TRBV7-9
J gene: TRBJ2-1

CDR3 protein: CSARATGQLYEQFF
clone size: .
V gene: TRBV20-1
J gene: TRBJ2-1

CDR3 protein: CASSPGQDYYEQYF
clone size: .
V gene: TRBV2
J gene: TRBJ2-7

CDR3 protein: CSARTSGGATEQFF
clone size: .
V gene: TRBV20-1
J gene: TRBJ2-1

CDR3 protein: CSVEMRVGTDTQYF
clone size: once
V gene: TRBV29-1
J gene: TRBJ2-3

CDR3 protein: CASSQAKYVDTQYF
clone size: .
V gene: TRBV4-1
J gene: TRBJ2-3

CDR3 protein: CAGSPPGGVGANVLTF
clone size: .
V gene: TRBV7-9
J gene: TRBJ2-6

CDR3 protein: CASRLEHFDGYTF
clone size: .
V gene: TRBV2
J gene: TRBJ1-2

CDR3 protein: CASSYLAGESEQFF
clone size: .
V gene: TRBV6-2/TRBV6-3
J gene: TRBJ2-1

CDR3 protein: CASSVVTGDYEQYF
clone size: many
V gene: TRBV5-1
J gene: TRBJ2-7

CDR3 protein: CSVSGLAYQETQYF
clone size: .
V gene: TRBV29-1
J gene: TRBJ2-5

CDR3 protein: CASSQEVGGPKYF
clone size: few
V gene: TRBV4-1
J gene: TRBJ2-7

CDR3 protein: CASSLGGTMLLYGYTF
clone size: few
V gene: TRBV5-5
J gene: TRBJ1-2

CDR3 protein: CSVGAGSYEQYF
clone size: .
V gene: TRBV29-1
J gene: TRBJ2-7

CDR3 protein: CASRGGGTALDTQYF
clone size: few
V gene: TRBV5-1
J gene: TRBJ2-3

CDR3 protein: CASSQDQFLTEAFF
clone size: few
V gene: TRBV3-1
J gene: TRBJ1-1

CDR3 protein: CASSPVRGWVEKLFF
clone size: .
V gene: TRBV27
J gene: TRBJ1-4

CDR3 protein: CASSFLLGETQYF
clone size: .
V gene: TRBV12-3/TRBV12-4
J gene: .

CDR3 protein: CASSFSPTVNEQFF
clone size: .
V gene: TRBV28
J gene: TRBJ2-1

CDR3 protein: CSVGQANTEAFF
clone size: .
V gene: TRBV29-1
J gene: TRBJ1-1

CDR3 protein: CASSSPGTTLGGELFF
clone size: .
V gene: TRBV28
J gene: TRBJ2-2

CDR3 protein: CASSPTSNEQFF
clone size: many
V gene: TRBV12-3/TRBV12-4
J gene: TRBJ2-1

CDR3 protein: CASSSGWLLETQYF
clone size: few
V gene: TRBV7-2
J gene: TRBJ2-5

CDR3 protein: CASSTDRVNYGYTF
clone size: few
V gene: TRBV7-2
J gene: TRBJ1-2

CDR3 protein: CASSPRLAGLPDTQYF
clone size: .
V gene: TRBV6-6
J gene: TRBJ2-3

CDR3 protein: CASRQLGATNEKLFF
clone size: .
V gene: TRBV6-1
J gene: TRBJ1-4